This TCR beta chain was sequenced for a study of cytomegalovirus exposure and HLA in healthy donors. Study-level points and caveats: In vitro assays verified that three CMV-associated chains recognized CMV antigens specifically.

PCR was performed using 60 Vbeta and 13 Jbeta primers. Sequenced by immunoSEQ multiplex PCR; TCRdb stores in-frame clones only, minus some. The sample contains around 150,000 clones, approximately 88% of which appear only once. With respect to this clone: Its target is unknown.

The CDR3 is made up of 15 amino acids. Trimming took 3 bases from V and 4 from J, leaving 12 bases between them. The germline CDR1 and CDR2 sequences are MGHRA and YSYEKL. The clonotype comes from a woman aged 25 to 39 in good health and CMV-seronegative. The chain is built from TRBV4-1 and TRBJ2-2; D possibly corresponds to TRBD1 (6 bases). The sample comprised PBMCs. The CDR3 loop is CASSHPGTLTGELFF. CDR3 DNA: TGCGCCAGCAGCCACCCCGGGACACTCACCGGGGAGCTGTTTTTT.